This T cell receptor (beta chain) was identified during a study of post-analysis software for immune sequencing data. Whole-study results and caveats: Controls significantly exceeded multiple sclerosis patients in normalized Chao1 diversity. When patients were compared with controls, about 5 TRBV segments were more frequent, TRBV5-6, TRBV5-1 and TRBV20-1 among them. Analysis by F measure revealed that same-batch samples clustered strongly together.

Each TCR beta cDNA library carried unique molecular identifiers. MiXCR, run by TCRdb on the PCR reads, gives a single entry per CDR3 protein. The table includes hundreds of thousands of distinct CDR3 sequences, 44% detected once. Only a few counts were recorded for this clonotype. The antigen is not known. Trimming left V 4 bases short and J 4 bases short, with 11 bases between. The V gene's germline CDR1 is SGHKS and CDR2 YYEKEE (reference sequence). CDR3 length: 13 amino acids. Sequenced: blood. This clonotype originated in a girl aged 10 to 17 with multiple sclerosis. The chain links TRBV5-5 to TRBJ2-5, with a tentative D call TRBD1 (6 bases). CDR3 sequence reads: CASSPEQGETQYF. For the CDR3, the DNA is TGTGCCAGCAGCCCGGAACAGGGAGAGACCCAGTACTTC.